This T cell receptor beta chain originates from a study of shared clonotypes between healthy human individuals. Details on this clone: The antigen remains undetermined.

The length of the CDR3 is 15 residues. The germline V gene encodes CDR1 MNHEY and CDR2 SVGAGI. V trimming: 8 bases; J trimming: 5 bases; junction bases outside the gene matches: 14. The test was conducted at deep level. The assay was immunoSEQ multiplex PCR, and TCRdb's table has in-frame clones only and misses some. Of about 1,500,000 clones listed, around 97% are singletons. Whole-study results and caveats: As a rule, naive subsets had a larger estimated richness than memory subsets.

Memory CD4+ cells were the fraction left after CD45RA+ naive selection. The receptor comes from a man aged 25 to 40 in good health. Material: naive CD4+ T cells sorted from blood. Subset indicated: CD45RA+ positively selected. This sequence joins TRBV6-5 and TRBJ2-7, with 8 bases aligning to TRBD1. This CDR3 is CASGNLGQVLDEQYF. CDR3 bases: TGTGCCAGCGGGAACCTGGGACAGGTCCTCGACGAGCAGTACTTC.